The TCR beta chain described here comes from a study of early T cells in non-severe SARS-CoV-2 infection. One entry per CDR3 protein, called by TCRdb with MiXCR from the 5' RACE reads. The sample includes around 76,000 distinct CDR3 sequences, about 14% of them seen just once. Germline V gives CDR1 MNHEY, CDR2 SVGEGT. The length of the CDR3 is 13 residues. V trimming: 5 bases; J trimming: 5 bases; junction bases outside the gene matches: 5. Ten or more counts support this clonotype. The sequence was obtained from an adult who was a healthcare worker with PCR-confirmed SARS-CoV-2 infection or an uninfected control (not recorded which). The specimen was whole blood, collected at baseline. The chain joins TRBV6-2 or TRBV6-3 to TRBJ2-7, with TRBD1 identical over 8 bases. In DNA form, the CDR3 reads TGTGCCAGCAGTCCTTGGACAGGGAACGAGCAGTACTTC. Its translation is CASSPWTGNEQYF.